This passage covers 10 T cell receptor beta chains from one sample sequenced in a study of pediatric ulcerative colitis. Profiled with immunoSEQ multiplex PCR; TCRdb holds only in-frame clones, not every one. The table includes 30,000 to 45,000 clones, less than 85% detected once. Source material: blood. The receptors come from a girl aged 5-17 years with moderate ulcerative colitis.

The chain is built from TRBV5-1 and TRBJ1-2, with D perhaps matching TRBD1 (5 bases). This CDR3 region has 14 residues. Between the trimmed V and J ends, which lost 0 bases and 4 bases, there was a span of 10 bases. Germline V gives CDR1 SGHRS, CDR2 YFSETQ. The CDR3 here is CASSLVGQIYGYTF. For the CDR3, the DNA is TGCGCCAGCAGCTTGGTGGGGCAGATCTATGGCTACACCTTC.

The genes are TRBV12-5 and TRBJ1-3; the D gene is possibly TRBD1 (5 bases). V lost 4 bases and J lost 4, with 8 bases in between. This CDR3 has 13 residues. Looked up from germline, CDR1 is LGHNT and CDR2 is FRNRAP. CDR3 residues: CASGSGVGNTIYF. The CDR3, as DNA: TGTGCTAGTGGTTCGGGGGTCGGAAACACCATATATTTT.

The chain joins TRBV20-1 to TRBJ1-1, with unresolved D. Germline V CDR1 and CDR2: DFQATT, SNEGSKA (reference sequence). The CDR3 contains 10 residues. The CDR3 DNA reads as TGCACTCCCGATTACAGTGAAGCTTTCTTT. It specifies CTPDYSEAFF.

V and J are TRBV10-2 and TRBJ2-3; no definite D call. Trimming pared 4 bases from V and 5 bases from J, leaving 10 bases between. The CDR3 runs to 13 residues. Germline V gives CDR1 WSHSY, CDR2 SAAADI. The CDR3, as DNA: TGCGCCAGCAGTGGAGTGGAAAAAGATACGCAGTATTTT. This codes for CASSGVEKDTQYF.

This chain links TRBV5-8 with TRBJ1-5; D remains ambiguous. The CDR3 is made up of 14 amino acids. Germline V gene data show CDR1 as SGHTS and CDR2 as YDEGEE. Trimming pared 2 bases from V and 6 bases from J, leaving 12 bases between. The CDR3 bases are TGTGCCAGCAGCTTTCCCAGTCATGGTCAGCCCCAGCATTTT. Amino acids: CASSFPSHGQPQHF.

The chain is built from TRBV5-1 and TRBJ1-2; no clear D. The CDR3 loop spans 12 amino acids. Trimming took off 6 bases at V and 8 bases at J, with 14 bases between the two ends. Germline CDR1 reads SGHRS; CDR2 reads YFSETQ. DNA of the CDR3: TGCGCCAGCACCGACAACTATCGCGGCTACACCTTC. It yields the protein CASTDNYRGYTF.

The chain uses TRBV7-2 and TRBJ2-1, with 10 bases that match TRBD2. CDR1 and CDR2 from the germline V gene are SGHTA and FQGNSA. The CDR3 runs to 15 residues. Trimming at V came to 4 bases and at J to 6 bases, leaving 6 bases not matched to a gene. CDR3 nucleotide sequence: TGTGCCAGCAGCTACAGCGGGGGGGCGGGCAATGAGCAGTTCTTC. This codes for CASSYSGGAGNEQFF.

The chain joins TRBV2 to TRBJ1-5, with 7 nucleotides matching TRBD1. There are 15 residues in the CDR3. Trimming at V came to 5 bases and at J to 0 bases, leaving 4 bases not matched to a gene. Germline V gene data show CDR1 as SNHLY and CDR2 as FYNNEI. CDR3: CASSPDRNSNQPQHF. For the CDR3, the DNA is TGTGCCAGCAGTCCGGACAGGAATAGCAATCAGCCCCAGCATTTT. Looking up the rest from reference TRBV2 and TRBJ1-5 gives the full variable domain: EPEVTQTPSHQVTQMGQEVILRCVPISNHLYFYWYRQILGQKVEFLVSFYNNEISEKSEIFDDQFSVERPDGSNFTLKIRSTKLEDSAMYFCASSPDRNSNQPQHFGDGTRLSIL.

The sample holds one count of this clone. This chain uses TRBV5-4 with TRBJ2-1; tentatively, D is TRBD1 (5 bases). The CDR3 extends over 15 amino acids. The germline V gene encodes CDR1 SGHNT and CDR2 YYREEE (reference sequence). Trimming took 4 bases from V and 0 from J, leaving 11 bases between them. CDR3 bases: TGTGCCAGCAGCCCAGGGCCGGCCTCCTACAATGAGCAGTTCTTC. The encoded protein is CASSPGPASYNEQFF.

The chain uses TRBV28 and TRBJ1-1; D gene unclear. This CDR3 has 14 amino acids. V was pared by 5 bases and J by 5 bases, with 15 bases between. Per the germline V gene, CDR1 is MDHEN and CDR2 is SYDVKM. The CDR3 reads CASSPMTLGTEAFF. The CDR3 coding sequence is TGTGCCAGCAGTCCAATGACCCTGGGAACTGAAGCTTTCTTT.